Below are 29 T cell receptor beta chains sequenced from a single sample in a study of siplizumab effects on memory and regulatory T cells. Sequencing was performed with immunoSEQ multiplex PCR; in TCRdb, only in-frame clones are kept and a portion is missing. The repertoire holds about 120,000 clones, with about 94% as singletons. The sample was non-Treg CD4+ T cells sorted from blood. The receptors were sampled from a human donor in good health.

This clone was seen once. The chain is built from TRBV6-5 and TRBJ1-6; 8 bases are a match to TRBD1. Germline assignment: CDR1 MNHEY and CDR2 SVGAGI. V was clipped by 11 bases and J by 9 bases; unmatched bases: 9. The length of the CDR3 is 13 residues. CDR3 in DNA: TGTGCCGGATCAGGGGGCCCGGGTTCACCCCTCCACTTT. This sequence encodes CAGSGGPGSPLHF.

This chain uses TRBV9 with TRBJ1-1; D is undetermined. CDR1 is SGDLS, CDR2 YYNGEE, per germline. The ends were cut back, 4 bases at V and 6 bases at J, with 13 bases in the middle. The CDR3 contains 13 residues. In nucleotides, the CDR3 is TGTGCCAGCAGCTTCAATTGGGGATCTGAAGCTTTCTTT. Residues: CASSFNWGSEAFF.

The V gene is TRBV6-5, the J gene TRBJ2-3; the match to TRBD1 covers 9 bases. The junction had 11 bases not matched to a gene; V was cut back by 2 bases and J by 14 bases. The CDR3 extends over 14 amino acids. Germline V gene sequence: CDR1 MNHEY, CDR2 SVGAGI. The CDR3 protein is CASSYRGGGTGWYF. Written as DNA, the CDR3 is TGTGCCAGCAGTTACCGGGGCGGCGGGACAGGGTGGTATTTT.

This clone was recorded once. This chain joins TRBV7-2 and TRBJ2-2; TRBD1 aligns across 9 bases. The V gene end was trimmed by 10 bases and the J gene end by 7 bases; junction bases not matched to a gene: 4. CDR3 length: 12 amino acids. Germline V lookup: CDR1 SGHTA, CDR2 FQGNSA. The CDR3 DNA follows: TGTGCCATACAGGGGGCGAGCGGGGAGCTGTTTTTT. Its translation is CAIQGASGELFF.

V and J are TRBV29-1 and TRBJ2-1; D is perhaps TRBD2 (6 bases). The CDR3 sequence is 14 residues long. Germline-derived CDR1 and CDR2 are SQVTM and ANQGSEA. The V and J ends lost 7 bases and 0 bases respectively, with 13 bases between them. CDR3 protein: CSAWVADSYNEQFF. In DNA, the CDR3 is TGCAGCGCTTGGGTAGCGGACTCCTACAATGAGCAGTTCTTC.

The V call is TRBV5-5, the J call TRBJ2-2; D call uncertain. CDR1 SGHKS and CDR2 YYEKEE come from the germline V gene (reference sequence). V lost 0 bases and J lost 7, with 7 bases in between. The length of the CDR3 is 13 residues. The CDR3 reads CASSLGVFGELFF. CDR3 DNA: TGTGCCAGCAGCTTGGGGGTTTTCGGGGAGCTGTTTTTT.

The rearrangement joins TRBV5-6 to TRBJ1-2, with 9 positions matching TRBD1. This CDR3 region has 15 residues. V trimming: 1 base; J trimming: 8 bases; junction bases outside the gene matches: 9. Germline CDR1 and CDR2: SGHDT and YYEEEE. Written as DNA, the CDR3 is TGTGCCAGCAGCTTGTTGACAGGGACAGGGTTAGGCTACACCTTC. This translates into CASSLLTGTGLGYTF.

The CDR3 DNA reads TGCGCCAGCACCAGGCCTCCCCTATGTGTAGACTATGGCTACACCTTC. Protein: CASTRPPLCVDYGYTF. The V call is TRBV23-1, the J call TRBJ1-2; D is ambiguous. TRBV23-1 is given ORF status, its function remaining uncertain. Between the trimmed V and J ends, which lost 7 bases and 3 bases, there was a span of 21 bases. This CDR3 has 16 residues.

The DNA of the CDR3 is TGTGCCAGCGACCTGACAGGGAACTATGGCTACACCTTC. Its translation: CASDLTGNYGYTF. The chain has TRBV7-2 and TRBJ1-2; the match to TRBD1 covers 7 bases. The V gene's germline CDR1 is SGHTA and CDR2 FQGNSA. V was clipped by 8 bases and J by 2 bases; unmatched bases: 5. The CDR3 has 13 residues.

The chain has TRBV7-9 and TRBJ2-3, with a weak D call TRBD2 (6 bases). Germline V gives CDR1 SEHNR, CDR2 FQNEAQ (reference sequence). The CDR3 runs to 14 residues. Trimming removed 6 bases from V and 6 bases from J, with 16 bases in between. CDR3: CASRQLAAGDTQYF. The DNA of the CDR3 is TGTGCCAGCAGGCAACTAGCCGCAGGGGATACGCAGTATTTT.

The gene calls are TRBV5-4 and TRBJ2-1; D unresolved. Trimming shortened V by 4 bases and J by 4 bases, and 15 bases separated the two germline ends. The CDR3 is made up of 15 amino acids. Germline CDR1 is SGHNT and CDR2 is YYREEE (reference sequence). The CDR3 protein is CASSPSSASYNEQFF. CDR3 nucleotides: TGTGCCAGCAGCCCGTCATCGGCCTCTTACAATGAGCAGTTCTTC.

V gene TRBV5-1 combines with J gene TRBJ1-1; no reliable D call. The CDR3 sequence is 14 residues long. Germline V gives CDR1 SGHRS, CDR2 YFSETQ. V lost 0 bases and J lost 2, with 8 bases in between. The CDR3 sequence is CASSLGRPNTEAFF. The CDR3 DNA follows: TGCGCCAGCAGCTTGGGACGGCCAAACACTGAAGCTTTCTTT. The variable domain in full, with the rest retrieved from reference TRBV5-1 and TRBJ1-1, is KAGVTQTPRYLIKTRGQQVTLSCSPISGHRSVSWYQQTPGQGLQFLFEYFSETQRNKGNFPGRFSGRQFSNSRSEMNVSTLELGDSALYLCASSLGRPNTEAFFGQGTRLTVV.

The rearrangement uses TRBV27 and TRBJ2-1; 11 nucleotides match TRBD2. The CDR3 loop spans 15 amino acids. V gave up 5 bases and J gave up 4 bases; unmatched junction bases: 4. Germline loops: CDR1 MNHEY, CDR2 SMNVEV (reference sequence). The CDR3 DNA is TGTGCCAGCAGTCCCGGGACTAGCGGATACAATGAGCAGTTCTTC. It is translated as CASSPGTSGYNEQFF.

This chain links TRBV25-1 with TRBJ1-4; weak D call: TRBD1 (6 bases). V dropped 6 bases and J dropped 0 bases, with 11 bases sitting between them. From germline, CDR1 is MGHDK and CDR2 SYGVNS. The CDR3 totals 15 residues. This CDR3 reads CASSLTGPTNEKLFF. DNA of the CDR3: TGTGCCAGCAGCCTCACAGGGCCAACTAATGAAAAACTGTTTTTT.

The rearrangement links TRBV7-9 to TRBJ1-1; D may be TRBD1 (5 bases). Germline V gives CDR1 SEHNR, CDR2 FQNEAQ (reference sequence). The CDR3 sequence is 12 residues long. Trimming took off 4 bases at V and 6 bases at J, with 9 bases between the two ends. The CDR3 reads CASSSTRAEAFF. The CDR3 nucleotides are TGTGCCAGCAGCTCGACCAGGGCTGAAGCTTTCTTT.

This sequence joins TRBV10-2 and TRBJ2-2; 11 positions agree with TRBD1. V lost 7 bases, J lost 7 bases, and 8 bases stayed unmatched. This CDR3 spans 15 amino acids. The germline V gene has CDR1 WSHSY and CDR2 SAAADI. In DNA, the CDR3 is TGCGCCAGCACCACCGGGACAGGGGGTAGCGGGGAGCTGTTTTTT. Protein: CASTTGTGGSGELFF.

The chain combines TRBV21-1 with TRBJ1-3. TRBV21-1 is given as a pseudogene. There are 15 residues in the CDR3. CDR3 protein: CASSIGTGSGNTIYF. CDR3 coding DNA: TGTGCCAGCAGCATAGGGACTGGCTCTGGAAACACCATATATTTT.

The rearrangement joins TRBV19 to TRBJ1-5; D gene ambiguous. The V gene's germline CDR1 is LNHDA and CDR2 SQIVND (reference sequence). The CDR3 spans 14 residues. Deletions cut 6 bases from V and 3 bases from J, with 12 bases between. CDR3 region: CASRRTGNNQPQHF. CDR3 in DNA: TGTGCCAGTAGGCGGACGGGGAACAATCAGCCCCAGCATTTT.

The genes are TRBV4-2 and TRBJ2-3, with 12 bases aligning to TRBD2. Germline trimming cut 3 bases from V and 4 bases from J; bases unmatched to any gene: 5. The CDR3 sequence is 16 residues long. CDR1 and CDR2 from the germline V gene are LGHNA and YNFKEQ. The CDR3 DNA is TGTGCCAGCAGCCAGAGACTAGCGGGGGCCTCAGATACGCAGTATTTT. Translation: CASSQRLAGASDTQYF.

This clone was recorded only once. The chain uses TRBV28 and TRBJ2-4; D call uncertain. This CDR3 comprises 14 residues. Trimming removed 7 bases at V and 4 bases at J, with 14 bases between. Germline CDR1 MDHEN, CDR2 SYDVKM. CDR3 protein: CASTLSTGKNIQYF. In DNA form, the CDR3 reads TGTGCCAGCACCCTAAGCACCGGAAAAAACATTCAGTACTTC.

V gene TRBV27 combines with J gene TRBJ2-7, with TRBD2 as a possible D gene (5 bases). This CDR3 comprises 14 residues. The V end was cut by 5 bases, the J end by 2 bases, with 13 bases between. The germline CDR1 and CDR2 sequences are MNHEY and SMNVEV (reference sequence). The DNA for the CDR3 is TGTGCCAGCAGTCCCGAGCGGATCCCCTACGAGCAGTACTTC. Its translation is CASSPERIPYEQYF.

This clone was recorded only once. The chain employs TRBV19 and TRBJ1-6, with TRBD1 matching over 9 bases. This CDR3 spans 16 amino acids. Germline assignment: CDR1 LNHDA and CDR2 SQIVND (reference sequence). V lost 6 bases, J lost 7 bases, and 10 bases stayed unmatched. The CDR3 is CASRGTGMLPNSPLHF. In DNA, the CDR3 is TGTGCCAGTAGGGGGACAGGGATGCTACCCAATTCACCCCTCCACTTT. Looking up the rest from reference TRBV19 and TRBJ1-6 gives the full variable domain: DGGITQSPKYLFRKEGQNVTLSCEQNLNHDAMYWYRQDPGQGLRLIYYSQIVNDFQKGDIAEGYSVSREKKESFPLTVTSAQKNPTAFYLCASRGTGMLPNSPLHFGNGTRLTVT.

The gene calls are TRBV21-1 and TRBJ1-2. TRBV21-1 is labeled a pseudogene. The CDR3 extends over 14 amino acids. CDR3 coding DNA: TGTGCCAGCAGCAAAGAAGTAGCCCCAGACGGCTACACCTTC. This sequence encodes CASSKEVAPDGYTF.

The V call is TRBV6-7, the J call TRBJ1-2; perhaps TRBD1 as D (5 bases). TRBV6-7 is known as an ORF, though its function is uncertain. This CDR3 is 15 amino acids long. V was pared by 4 bases and J by 0 bases, with 12 bases between. CDR3 in amino acids: CASSSLGAANYGYTF. DNA of the CDR3: TGTGCCAGCAGTTCCTTAGGGGCTGCTAACTATGGCTACACCTTC.

The chain uses TRBV19 and TRBJ1-6; a weak D match, TRBD1 (6 bases). CDR1 LNHDA and CDR2 SQIVND come from the germline V gene (reference sequence). The CDR3 runs to 17 residues. Trimming took off 4 bases at V and 10 bases at J, with 23 bases between the two ends. The CDR3, as DNA: TGTGCCAGTAGTAAGGCAGGGGCTCGTCCGGACGAGTCACCCCTCCACTTT. Residues: CASSKAGARPDESPLHF.

The chain joins TRBV5-1 to TRBJ2-2; 7 nucleotides agree with TRBD1. With 0 bases clipped from V and 8 bases from J, the junction kept 16 bases outside the gene matches. CDR1 is SGHRS and CDR2 is YFSETQ in the germline V gene. The CDR3 is 18 amino acids. In DNA form, the CDR3 reads TGCGCCAGCAGCTTGGGTTTAAACGACAGGGTTAAGAGAGGGGAGCTGTTTTTT. Residues: CASSLGLNDRVKRGELFF.

The genes are TRBV5-8 and TRBJ2-1; 8 nucleotides match TRBD2. V shed 0 bases, J shed 5 bases, and the junction held 1 base outside the gene matches. Germline lookup yields CDR1 SGHTS and CDR2 YDEGEE. This CDR3 spans 14 amino acids. The CDR3 spells CASSLVLADNEQFF. As DNA, the CDR3 is TGTGCCAGCAGCTTGGTACTAGCGGACAATGAGCAGTTCTTC.

The rearrangement links TRBV18 to TRBJ2-6; D may be TRBD1 (6 bases). Looked up from germline, CDR1 is KGHSH and CDR2 is LQKENI. V was pared by 3 bases and J by 0 bases, with 15 bases between. The CDR3 consists of 18 residues. CDR3 sequence reads: CASSPLTGMNSGANVLTF. The CDR3 nucleotides are TGTGCCAGCTCACCCCTAACAGGGATGAACTCTGGGGCCAACGTCCTGACTTTC.

This chain uses TRBV4-3 with TRBJ2-7; TRBD1 aligns across 7 bases. CDR1 LGHNA and CDR2 YSLEER come from the germline V gene. This CDR3 is built from 16 residues. The trim removed 1 base at V and 2 bases at J, leaving 8 bases unmatched. In nucleotides, the CDR3 is TGCGCCAGCAGCCAAGGGTACACAGGGGCCACCTACGAGCAGTACTTC. This encodes CASSQGYTGATYEQYF.